The TCR beta chain described here comes from a study of shared clonotypes between healthy human individuals. Study background: Per donor, three plates held CD4 naive cells, three held CD4 memory, two held CD8 naive and one held CD8 memory. Study results and limitations: Rarefaction gave evidence that sorted-subset sequencing remained incomplete despite large depth.

To note about this clone: The antigen remains undetermined.

In the naive CD8 group, cells lacked CD45RO and were positively selected for CCR7, so terminally differentiated effector memory CD45RA+ cells were left out. Every subset's genomic DNA went evenly onto several immunoSEQ plates. The protocol was immunoSEQ multiplex PCR, while the TCRdb copy is restricted to in-frame clones and leaves out a portion. The profile shows about 820,000 clones, approximately 92% of them singletons. Sequenced sample: naive CD8+ T cells sorted from blood. The source is a man between 25 and 39 years old in good health.

DNA for the CDR3: TGTGCCAGCAGTTCCTCGGGGGGGAGAGCCTACGAGCAGTACTTC. Protein: CASSSSGGRAYEQYF. J is TRBJ2-7 and V is TRBV27; TRBD2 matches at 8 bases. The germline V gene has CDR1 MNHEY and CDR2 SMNVEV (reference sequence). This CDR3 comprises 15 residues. Trimming removed 4 bases from V and 2 bases from J; junction bases left unmatched: 7.